This T cell receptor beta chain is from a study of CD8 T cells in Susac syndrome. General study results and limits: The authors found no clonal expansion in Susac syndrome CD4+ T cell repertoires.

As regards this clonotype: Its specificity is unknown.

The CDR3 loop spans 15 amino acids. Trimming cost V 3 bases and J 0 bases, with 6 bases left between them. An amount of RNA that ranged from 0.5 to 1 ug was reverse transcribed with random hexamers. TCRdb re-called the immunoSEQ multiplex PCR reads with MiXCR, one entry per CDR3 protein. Altogether approximately 180,000 distinct CDR3 sequences are present, over 90% being singletons, with the ten largest covering 0.099%. TCR beta sequences were obtained from blood CD8+ and CD4+ T cells. The CD8+ and CD4+ T cells were isolated magnetically using a negative isolation approach, whereas the TEMRA cells were enriched by FACS.

The rearrangement links TRBV12-3 or TRBV12-4 to TRBJ2-6; possibly TRBD2 for D (5 bases). The source of this sequence is a human donor with Susac syndrome. The sample taken for sequencing was CD4+ T cells from PBMCs. This CDR3 is CASSFGLSGANVLTF. CDR3 in DNA: TGTGCCAGCAGTTTCGGACTCTCTGGGGCCAACGTCCTGACTTTC.